This entry lists 11 T cell receptor beta chains sequenced from one sample in a study of blood T cells in healthy people across ages. Through a sample-barcoded 5' primer and a J-beta primer mix, a second PCR was run for about 7 to 12 cycles. TCRdb fed the 5' RACE reads into MiXCR, producing one record per CDR3 protein. The sample holds roughly 930,000 distinct CDR3 sequences, about 48% seen once. What was sequenced was blood. These receptor sequences come from a man aged 25 to 45 in good health.

The table lists this clonotype with many counts. The genes are TRBV6-5 and TRBJ2-3; D might be TRBD2 (5 bases). Germline V gene lookup returns CDR1 MNHEY and CDR2 SVGAGI. There are 14 residues in the CDR3. V was pared by 4 bases and J by 0 bases, with 8 bases between. CDR3 sequence: CASSSWTSTDTQYF. Here the CDR3 DNA reads TGTGCCAGCAGTTCCTGGACTAGCACAGATACGCAGTATTTT.

The V and J genes are TRBV6-5 and TRBJ1-5; the match to TRBD1 covers 9 bases. This CDR3 has 14 amino acids. In germline, CDR1 is MNHEY, CDR2 SVGAGI. After removal of 2 bases from V and 7 bases from J, the junction contained 3 bases not matched to a gene. In DNA, the CDR3 is TGTGCCAGCAGTTACGAAGGACAGGGGCAGCCCCAGCATTTT. It yields the protein CASSYEGQGQPQHF.

This chain uses TRBV7-9 with TRBJ1-2, with D maybe TRBD1 (6 bases). Between the trimmed V and J ends, which lost 3 bases and 5 bases, there was a span of 16 bases. Germline V CDR1 and CDR2: SEHNR, FQNEAQ (reference sequence). The CDR3 covers 15 residues. The CDR3 DNA reads TGTGCCAGCAGCTTCGAGACAGGAAGTCTTTATGGCTACACCTTC. It codes for CASSFETGSLYGYTF.

This clonotype came up a few times. This rearrangement joins TRBV11-3 to TRBJ2-1; TRBD2 matches 8 bases. The CDR3 runs to 16 residues. The V segment lost 2 bases and the J segment 8 bases; nucleotides outside the gene matches: 11. Germline CDR1 reads SGHNT; CDR2 reads YENEEA. CDR3 DNA: TGTGCCAGCAGCTTATTAGGGACTAGTTCGTTCGATGAGCAGTTCTTC. Amino acid sequence: CASSLLGTSSFDEQFF.

This clonotype was recorded a few times. The chain links TRBV11-2 to TRBJ2-1, with 9 bases lining up with TRBD1. The trim removed 6 bases at V and 6 bases at J, leaving 6 bases unmatched. CDR3 length: 14 residues. Germline loops: CDR1 SGHAT, CDR2 FQNNGV. For the CDR3, the DNA is TGTGCCAGCAGTGTGGCGACAGGGGGCAATGAGCAGTTCTTC. As protein: CASSVATGGNEQFF.

The genes are TRBV13 and TRBJ1-3, with 8 bases that match TRBD1. This CDR3 has 15 residues. The germline CDR1 and CDR2 sequences are PRHDT and FYEKMQ (reference sequence). The trim removed 3 bases at V and 2 bases at J, leaving 3 bases unmatched. The CDR3 loop is CASSFSGGTGNTIYF. CDR3 sequence (DNA): TGTGCCAGCAGCTTCTCAGGGGGCACTGGAAACACCATATATTTT.

The genes are TRBV5-1 and TRBJ2-5, with a weak D call TRBD1 (6 bases). The V gene's germline CDR1 is SGHRS and CDR2 YFSETQ. Trimming pared 1 base from V and 13 bases from J, leaving 14 bases between. There are 12 residues in the CDR3. This chain's CDR3 is CASSLTRGHTYF. Written as DNA, the CDR3 is TGCGCCAGCAGCTTGACAAGGGGACATACGTACTTC.

V is TRBV4-1 and J is TRBJ2-7; D is unclear. The CDR3 is 14 residues long. CDR1 is MGHRA, CDR2 YSYEKL, per germline. Trimming shortened V by 4 bases and J by 2 bases, and 12 bases separated the two germline ends. The DNA of the CDR3 is TGCGCCAGCAGCCTGACATTCCCCACCTACGAGCAGTACTTC. This sequence encodes CASSLTFPTYEQYF.

This clonotype was detected once. The chain employs TRBV5-6 and TRBJ1-1, with TRBD1 as a possible D gene (6 bases). The CDR3 contains 16 residues. V lost 0 bases and J lost 0, with 12 bases in between. Germline CDR1 SGHDT, CDR2 YYEEEE. This CDR3 reads CASSLERGHMNTEAFF. In DNA, the CDR3 is TGTGCCAGCAGCTTGGAAAGGGGACACATGAACACTGAAGCTTTCTTT.

The chain combines TRBV29-1 with TRBJ1-2; 8 bases align to TRBD1. V lost 0 bases, J lost 8 bases, and 5 bases stayed unmatched. There are 13 residues in the CDR3. The germline gives CDR1 SQVTM, CDR2 ANQGSEA. In DNA, the CDR3 is TGCAGCGTTGAAGATCGGGACAGGCGGGGCTACACCTTC. Translated: CSVEDRDRRGYTF.

The chain is built from TRBV29-1 and TRBJ1-6; D unresolved. This CDR3 has 13 amino acids. Trimming cost V 6 bases and J 13 bases, with 19 bases left between them. CDR1 and CDR2 from the germline V gene are SQVTM and ANQGSEA. The CDR3 sequence is CSVWAGNRFPLHF. The CDR3 DNA reads TGCAGCGTCTGGGCGGGGAATCGGTTTCCCCTCCACTTT.